The clone carrying this T cell receptor beta chain has at least ten counts. Its antigen is as yet unknown. In germline, CDR1 is SGHAT, CDR2 FQNNGV. The CDR3 is 14 amino acids. J lost 7 bases, V lost 4 bases, and 6 bases had no gene match. The record originates from a study of T cells in Graves' hyperthyroidism and ophthalmopathy. What was amplified from RNA transcripts were TCR beta CDR3 regions. The HTBI primer set served for first-round RT-PCR of the TCR CDR3. Each CDR3 protein is one row after TCRdb ran MiXCR on the multiplex PCR reads. This table has a few hundred thousand distinct CDR3 sequences, 16% appearing once. Study findings and constraints: Clonotypes that were expanded in thyroid above 0.001 mostly appeared in blood too.

This chain links TRBV11-2 with TRBJ1-1; TRBD1 aligns across 10 bases. The source is a woman between 40 and 55 years old with Graves' ophthalmopathy. The sample consisted of blood. CDR3 sequence (DNA): TGTGCCAGCAGCTGGGGGACAGGGGCTATTGAAGCTTTCTTT. Protein product: CASSWGTGAIEAFF.